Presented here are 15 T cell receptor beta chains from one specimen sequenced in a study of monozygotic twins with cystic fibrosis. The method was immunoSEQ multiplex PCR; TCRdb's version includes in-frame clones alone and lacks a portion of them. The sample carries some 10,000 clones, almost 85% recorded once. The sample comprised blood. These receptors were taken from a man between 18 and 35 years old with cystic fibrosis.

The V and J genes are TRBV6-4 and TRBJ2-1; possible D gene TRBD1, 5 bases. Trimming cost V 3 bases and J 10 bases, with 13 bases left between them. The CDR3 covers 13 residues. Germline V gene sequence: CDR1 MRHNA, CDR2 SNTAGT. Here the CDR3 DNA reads TGTGCCAGCAGTGAAGGGTCTAGGACAGAGCAGTTCTTC. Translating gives CASSEGSRTEQFF.

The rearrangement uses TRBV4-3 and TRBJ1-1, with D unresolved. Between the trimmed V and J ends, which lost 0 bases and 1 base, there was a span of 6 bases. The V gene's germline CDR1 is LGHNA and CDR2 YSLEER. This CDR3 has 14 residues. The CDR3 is CASSQEAGNTEAFF. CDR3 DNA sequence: TGCGCCAGCAGCCAAGAGGCAGGGAACACTGAAGCTTTCTTT.

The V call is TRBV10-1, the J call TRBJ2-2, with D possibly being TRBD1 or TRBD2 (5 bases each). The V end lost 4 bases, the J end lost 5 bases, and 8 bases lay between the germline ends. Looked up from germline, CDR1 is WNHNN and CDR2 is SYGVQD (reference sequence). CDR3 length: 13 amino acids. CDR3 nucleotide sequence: TGCGCCAGCAGTGGGGACCCTACCGGGGAGCTGTTTTTT. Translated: CASSGDPTGELFF.

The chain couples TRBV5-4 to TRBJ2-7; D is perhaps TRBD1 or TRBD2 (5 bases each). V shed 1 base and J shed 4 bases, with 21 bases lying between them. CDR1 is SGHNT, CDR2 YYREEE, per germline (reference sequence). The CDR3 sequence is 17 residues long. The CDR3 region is CASSLTRTGRLPYEQYF. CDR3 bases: TGTGCCAGCAGCTTGACGCGTACGGGGCGACTGCCTTACGAGCAGTACTTC.

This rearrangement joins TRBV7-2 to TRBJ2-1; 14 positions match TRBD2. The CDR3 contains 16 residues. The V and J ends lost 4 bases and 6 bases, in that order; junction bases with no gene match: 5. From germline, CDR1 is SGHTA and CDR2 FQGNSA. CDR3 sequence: CASSSWTSGGINEQFF. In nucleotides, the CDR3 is TGTGCCAGCAGCTCATGGACTAGCGGGGGGATCAATGAGCAGTTCTTC.

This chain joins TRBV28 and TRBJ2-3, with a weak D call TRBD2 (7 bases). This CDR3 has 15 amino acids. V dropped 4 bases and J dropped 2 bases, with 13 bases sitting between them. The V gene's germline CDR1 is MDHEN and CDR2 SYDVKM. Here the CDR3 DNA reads TGTGCCAGCAGTTCCTCGGGGGGCGCCACAGATACGCAGTATTTT. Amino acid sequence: CASSSSGGATDTQYF.

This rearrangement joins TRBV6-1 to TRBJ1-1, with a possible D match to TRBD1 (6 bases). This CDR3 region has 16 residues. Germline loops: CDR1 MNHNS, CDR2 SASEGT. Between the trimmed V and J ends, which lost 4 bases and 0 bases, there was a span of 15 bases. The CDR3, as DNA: TGTGCCAGCAGTGTTACTCCGACAGGTGTGAACACTGAAGCTTTCTTT. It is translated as CASSVTPTGVNTEAFF.

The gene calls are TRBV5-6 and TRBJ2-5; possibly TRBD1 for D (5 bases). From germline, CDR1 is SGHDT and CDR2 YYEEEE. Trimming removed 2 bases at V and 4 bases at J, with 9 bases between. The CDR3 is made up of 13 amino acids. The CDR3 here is CASSFDRGETQYF. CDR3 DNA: TGTGCCAGCAGCTTCGACAGAGGAGAGACCCAGTACTTC. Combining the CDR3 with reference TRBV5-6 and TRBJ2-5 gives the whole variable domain DAGVTQSPTHLIKTRGQQVTLRCSPKSGHDTVSWYQQALGQGPQFIFQYYEEEERQRGNFPDRFSGHQFPNYSSELNVNALLLGDSALYLCASSFDRGETQYFGPGTRLLVL.

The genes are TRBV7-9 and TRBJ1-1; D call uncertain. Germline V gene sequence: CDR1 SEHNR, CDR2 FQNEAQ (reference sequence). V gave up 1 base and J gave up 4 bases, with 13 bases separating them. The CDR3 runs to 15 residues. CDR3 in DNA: TGTGCCAGCAGCTTAGTTAACCGCGACGGCACTGAAGCTTTCTTT. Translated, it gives CASSLVNRDGTEAFF.

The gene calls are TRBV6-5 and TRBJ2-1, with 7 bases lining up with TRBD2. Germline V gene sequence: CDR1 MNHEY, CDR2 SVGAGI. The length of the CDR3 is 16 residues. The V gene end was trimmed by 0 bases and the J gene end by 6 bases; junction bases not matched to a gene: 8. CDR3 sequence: CASSYSSGGSTNEQFF. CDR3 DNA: TGTGCCAGCAGTTACTCCTCGGGAGGATCGACCAATGAGCAGTTCTTC.

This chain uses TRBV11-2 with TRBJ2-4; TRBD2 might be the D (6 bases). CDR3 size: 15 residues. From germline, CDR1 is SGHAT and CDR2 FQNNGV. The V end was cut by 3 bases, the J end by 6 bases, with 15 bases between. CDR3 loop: CASSFLGPRGNIQYF. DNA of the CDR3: TGTGCCAGCAGCTTCTTGGGGCCGCGGGGAAACATTCAGTACTTC.

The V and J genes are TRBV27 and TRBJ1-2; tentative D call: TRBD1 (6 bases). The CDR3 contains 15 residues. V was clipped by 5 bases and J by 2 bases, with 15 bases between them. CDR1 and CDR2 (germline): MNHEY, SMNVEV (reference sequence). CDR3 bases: TGTGCCAGCAGTCTAATGCCCGGGACAAACTATGGCTACACCTTC. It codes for CASSLMPGTNYGYTF.

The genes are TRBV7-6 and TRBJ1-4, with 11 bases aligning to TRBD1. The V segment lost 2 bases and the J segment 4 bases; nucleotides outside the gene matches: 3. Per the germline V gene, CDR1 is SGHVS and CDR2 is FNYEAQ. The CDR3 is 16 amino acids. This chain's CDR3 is CASSLRDRGSNEKLFF. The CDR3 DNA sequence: TGTGCCAGCAGCTTACGGGACAGGGGGAGTAATGAAAAACTGTTTTTT.

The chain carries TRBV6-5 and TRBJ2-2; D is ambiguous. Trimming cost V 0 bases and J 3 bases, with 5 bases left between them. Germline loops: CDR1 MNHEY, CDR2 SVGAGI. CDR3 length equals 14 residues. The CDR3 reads CASSYSRYTGELFF. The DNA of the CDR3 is TGTGCCAGCAGTTACTCACGATACACCGGGGAGCTGTTTTTT.

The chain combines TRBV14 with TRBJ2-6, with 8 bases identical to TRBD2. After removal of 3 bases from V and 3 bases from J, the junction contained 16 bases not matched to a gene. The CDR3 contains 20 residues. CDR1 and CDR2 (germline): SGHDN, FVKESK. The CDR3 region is CASSHWAYGLAQGGANVLTF. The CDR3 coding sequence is TGTGCCAGCAGCCATTGGGCTTACGGACTAGCTCAGGGTGGGGCCAACGTCCTGACTTTC.